One sample yielded the 29 T cell receptor beta chains listed below, sequenced in a study of blood T cell repertoires in COVID-19. The assay was immunoSEQ multiplex PCR, and TCRdb's table has in-frame clones only and misses some. The sample includes fewer than 250,000 clones, 85% to 90% of them seen just once. Sequencing was performed on PBMCs or T cells enriched from blood (not recorded which). The receptors here all came from a woman in her 50s with acute COVID-19.

This chain joins TRBV30 and TRBJ2-1; the D is unclear. Trimming removed 3 bases at V and 7 bases at J, with 13 bases between. The CDR3 runs to 13 residues. The germline V gene encodes CDR1 GTSNPN and CDR2 SVGIG (reference sequence). In DNA form, the CDR3 reads TGTGCCTGGAGCCTAACAGAGTGGAATGAGCAGTTCTTC. Its protein is CAWSLTEWNEQFF.

The V and J genes are TRBV6-5 and TRBJ1-6; weak D call: TRBD1 (6 bases). The V and J ends lost 6 bases and 4 bases respectively, with 13 bases between them. CDR1 and CDR2 (germline): MNHEY, SVGAGI. The CDR3 spans 15 residues. The chain's CDR3 is CASSVLGQYNSPLHF. The CDR3, as DNA: TGTGCCAGCAGCGTACTTGGACAGTATAATTCACCCCTCCACTTT.

The chain carries TRBV30 and TRBJ2-3, with a tentative D call TRBD2 (6 bases). Trimming left V 7 bases short and J 4 bases short, with 15 bases between. Germline V gene data show CDR1 as GTSNPN and CDR2 as SVGIG (reference sequence). The CDR3 contains 13 residues. CDR3 sequence reads: CASATGSSDTQYF. CDR3 bases: TGTGCCTCCGCCACCGGGAGTTCAGATACGCAGTATTTT.

This chain connects TRBV5-1 to TRBJ1-4; 8 bases are shared with TRBD1. CDR1 is SGHRS and CDR2 is YFSETQ in the germline V gene. With 7 bases clipped from V and 0 bases from J, the junction kept 5 bases outside the gene matches. The CDR3 totals 15 residues. The CDR3: CASGTGGATNEKLFF. CDR3 coding DNA: TGCGCCAGCGGAACAGGGGGAGCAACTAATGAAAAACTGTTTTTT.

The chain employs TRBV7-2 and TRBJ2-6; D not certain. Germline CDR1 is SGHTA and CDR2 is FQGNSA. The V and J ends lost 6 bases and 0 bases respectively, with 12 bases between them. This CDR3 has 16 residues. CDR3 DNA sequence: TGTGCCAGCAGTTCTCGGGTTTACTCTGGGGCCAACGTCCTGACTTTC. Encoded protein: CASSSRVYSGANVLTF.

The genes are TRBV7-2 and TRBJ2-7; 11 bases are a match to TRBD1. CDR1 SGHTA and CDR2 FQGNSA come from the germline V gene. CDR3 length equals 16 residues. The ends lost 5 bases at V and 3 bases at J; junction bases unmatched: 9. The DNA of the CDR3 is TGTGCCAGCAGCCGCGCGCCGGGACAGGGGGGCTACGAGCAGTACTTC. Its translation is CASSRAPGQGGYEQYF. Together with reference TRBV7-2 and TRBJ2-7, the CDR3 gives the full variable domain: GAGVSQSPSNKVTEKGKDVELRCDPISGHTALYWYRQSLGQGLEFLIYFQGNSAPDKSGLPSDRFSAERTGGSVSTLTIQRTQQEDSAVYLCASSRAPGQGGYEQYFGPGTRLTVT.

The chain couples TRBV27 to TRBJ1-5; 7 bases fit TRBD1. Germline V lookup: CDR1 MNHEY, CDR2 SMNVEV (reference sequence). This CDR3 spans 16 amino acids. With V trimmed by 4 bases and J by 3 bases, 9 bases remained unmatched. The CDR3 protein is CASSSRQGLFNQPQHF. The DNA of the CDR3 is TGTGCCAGCAGTTCGAGACAGGGTCTTTTCAATCAGCCCCAGCATTTT.

The chain couples TRBV28 to TRBJ1-5, with D perhaps matching TRBD1 (5 bases). The CDR3 runs to 15 residues. Trimming took off 5 bases at V and 3 bases at J, with 14 bases between the two ends. The germline gives CDR1 MDHEN, CDR2 SYDVKM. This chain's CDR3 is CASSPPGSPNQPQHF. The CDR3 nucleotides read TGTGCCAGCAGTCCCCCAGGGTCCCCCAATCAGCCCCAGCATTTT.

The chain has TRBV5-1 and TRBJ2-6; D is uncertain. Germline V gene sequence: CDR1 SGHRS, CDR2 YFSETQ. This CDR3 contains 16 residues. The V end was cut by 0 bases, the J end by 0 bases, with 7 bases between. CDR3 sequence reads: CASSLGRLSGANVLTF. The CDR3 DNA follows: TGCGCCAGCAGCTTGGGTCGACTCTCTGGGGCCAACGTCCTGACTTTC.

The rearrangement links TRBV11-2 to TRBJ2-5, with 15 nucleotides matching TRBD2. This CDR3 comprises 16 residues. Germline V CDR1 and CDR2: SGHAT, FQNNGV. Unmatched junction bases numbered 6, after V lost 5 bases and J lost 5 bases. CDR3 sequence reads: CASSRGLAGGGETQYF. The CDR3 bases are TGTGCCAGCAGCCGGGGACTAGCGGGAGGAGGGGAGACCCAGTACTTC.

The chain recombines TRBV12-5 with TRBJ2-7; 7 bases agree with TRBD1. This CDR3 has 12 residues. With 3 bases clipped from V and 13 bases from J, the junction kept 9 bases outside the gene matches. Germline V gene sequence: CDR1 LGHNT, CDR2 FRNRAP. The CDR3 DNA follows: TGTGCTAGTGGTTTATCTCCGGGACAGACATACTTC. This encodes CASGLSPGQTYF.

The chain is built from TRBV27 and TRBJ1-1; possibly TRBD1 for D (5 bases). From germline, CDR1 is MNHEY and CDR2 SMNVEV (reference sequence). Trimming removed 4 bases from V and 10 bases from J, with 25 bases in between. The CDR3 length is 16 residues. The CDR3 here is CASSSLGLRPQVAAFF. CDR3 in DNA: TGTGCCAGCAGTTCCTTGGGACTCCGACCCCAGGTAGCAGCTTTCTTT.

The chain carries TRBV10-1 and TRBJ1-6; the D is unclear. The V and J ends lost 7 bases and 9 bases respectively, with 19 bases between them. The CDR3 is 15 residues long. In germline, CDR1 is WNHNN, CDR2 SYGVQD (reference sequence). The CDR3: CASTETFPQPSPLHF. The CDR3 DNA is TGCGCCAGCACCGAGACATTCCCCCAACCTTCACCCCTCCACTTT.

In DNA form, the CDR3 reads TGTGCTAGTGCCTACGGGACAGGGGGCGGGACTGAAGCTTTCTTT. As protein: CASAYGTGGGTEAFF. The chain combines TRBV12-5 with TRBJ1-1; 12 positions match TRBD1. Germline V gene lookup returns CDR1 LGHNT and CDR2 FRNRAP. V was clipped by 7 bases and J by 5 bases; unmatched bases: 8. The CDR3 has 15 amino acids.

The CDR3 DNA is TGTGCCAGCAGTGTGACTAGCGGGATCGACGAGCAGTACTTC. Encoded protein: CASSVTSGIDEQYF. J is TRBJ2-7 and V is TRBV2; TRBD2 agrees at 11 bases. The J segment lost 5 bases and the V segment lost 4 bases, leaving 4 bases of the junction unmatched. The CDR3 loop spans 14 amino acids. Germline lookup yields CDR1 SNHLY and CDR2 FYNNEI.

This chain uses TRBV14 with TRBJ1-2; 9 bases match TRBD1. The CDR3 consists of 15 residues. The V and J ends lost 6 bases and 7 bases, in that order; junction bases with no gene match: 12. CDR1 is SGHDN and CDR2 is FVKESK in the germline V gene. As DNA, the CDR3 is TGTGCCAGCAGTTCATCCGGGACAGGGAGCGCTGGCTACACCTTC. It codes for CASSSSGTGSAGYTF.

CDR3 residues: CASSLSGTGWQETQYF. CDR3 bases: TGTGCCAGTAGTCTATCTGGGACAGGGTGGCAAGAGACCCAGTACTTC. V is TRBV19 and J is TRBJ2-5, with 9 bases lining up with TRBD1. Unmatched junction bases numbered 9, after V lost 5 bases and J lost 2 bases. Germline-derived CDR1 and CDR2 are LNHDA and SQIVND (reference sequence). This CDR3 is built from 16 residues.

V usage is TRBV7-2 and J usage is TRBJ2-7; D remains ambiguous. Germline CDR1 reads SGHTA; CDR2 reads FQGNSA. Deletions cut 1 base from V and 2 bases from J, with 6 bases between. CDR3 length: 13 residues. The CDR3: CASSLDNAYEQYF. DNA of the CDR3: TGTGCCAGCAGCTTAGACAATGCCTACGAGCAGTACTTC. The variable domain in full, with the rest retrieved from reference TRBV7-2 and TRBJ2-7, is GAGVSQSPSNKVTEKGKDVELRCDPISGHTALYWYRQSLGQGLEFLIYFQGNSAPDKSGLPSDRFSAERTGGSVSTLTIQRTQQEDSAVYLCASSLDNAYEQYFGPGTRLTVT.

The rearrangement links TRBV27 to TRBJ2-7; 8 nucleotides align to TRBD1. There are 17 residues in the CDR3. Per the germline V gene, CDR1 is MNHEY and CDR2 is SMNVEV (reference sequence). Trimming took 0 bases from V and 1 from J; bases not matched to a gene: 8. Here the CDR3 reads CASSLSTGTGTSYEQYF. CDR3 DNA sequence: TGTGCCAGCAGTTTATCGACCGGGACAGGAACGTCCTACGAGCAGTACTTC.

V is TRBV11-2 and J is TRBJ2-1, with TRBD2 matching 8 bases. Trimming took 6 bases from V and 3 from J; bases not matched to a gene: 4. The CDR3 is 14 amino acids. The germline V gene encodes CDR1 SGHAT and CDR2 FQNNGV. This chain's CDR3 is CASRESGSYNEQFF. The DNA for the CDR3 is TGTGCCAGCAGAGAGAGCGGGAGCTACAATGAGCAGTTCTTC.

The gene calls are TRBV11-2 and TRBJ2-3; D perhaps matches TRBD2 (5 bases). The ends were cut back, 2 bases at V and 6 bases at J, with 12 bases in the middle. The germline CDR1 and CDR2 sequences are SGHAT and FQNNGV. The CDR3 sequence is 14 residues long. The CDR3 coding sequence is TGTGCCAGCAGCTTAAGGGAGTTGGGGGATACGCAGTATTTT. It encodes CASSLRELGDTQYF. The full variable domain, its missing parts supplied by reference TRBV11-2 and TRBJ2-3, is EAGVAQSPRYKIIEKRQSVAFWCNPISGHATLYWYQQILGQGPKLLIQFQNNGVVDDSQLPKDRFSAERLKGVDSTLKIQPAKLEDSAVYLCASSLRELGDTQYFGPGTRLTVL.

This sequence joins TRBV5-6 and TRBJ1-2; 9 bases are shared with TRBD1. This CDR3 is 15 amino acids long. The germline V gene encodes CDR1 SGHDT and CDR2 YYEEEE. After removal of 4 bases from V and 1 base from J, the junction contained 5 bases not matched to a gene. Here the CDR3 DNA reads TGTGCCAGCAGCGACGGGACAGGGAATAACTATGGCTACACCTTC. Its protein is CASSDGTGNNYGYTF.

The chain combines TRBV27 with TRBJ1-1; D unresolved. This CDR3 is 15 amino acids long. CDR1 MNHEY and CDR2 SMNVEV come from the germline V gene (reference sequence). Trimming took off 5 bases at V and 0 bases at J, with 13 bases between the two ends. This CDR3 is CASSGTKRVNTEAFF. The CDR3 region has the DNA TGTGCCAGCAGTGGAACCAAGCGCGTGAACACTGAAGCTTTCTTT.

The chain joins TRBV9 to TRBJ1-4; D perhaps matches TRBD1 (6 bases). Germline loops: CDR1 SGDLS, CDR2 YYNGEE. Trimming removed 0 bases from V and 10 bases from J, with 13 bases in between. This CDR3 is built from 14 residues. The CDR3 DNA sequence: TGTGCCAGCAGCGTAGATCACAGGGATGCAAAACTGTTTTTT. Its translation is CASSVDHRDAKLFF.

V and J are TRBV12-3 or TRBV12-4 and TRBJ1-5; D is undetermined. V shed 1 base and J shed 2 bases, with 3 bases lying between them. The length of the CDR3 is 13 residues. CDR3 sequence reads: CASSLGRNQPQHF. CDR3 nucleotide sequence: TGTGCCAGCAGTTTAGGGCGCAATCAGCCCCAGCATTTT.

This chain joins TRBV28 and TRBJ1-6; D is possibly TRBD1 (6 bases). The CDR3 length is 15 residues. V was shortened by 4 bases and J by 1 base, with 8 bases between the two germline ends. CDR1 is MDHEN and CDR2 is SYDVKM in the germline V gene. The CDR3 spells CASSSQGSYNSPLHF. The CDR3 nucleotides are TGTGCCAGCAGTTCTCAGGGGTCCTATAATTCACCCCTCCACTTT.

This clone appeared a single time. This chain links TRBV6-5 with TRBJ2-1, with a tentative D call TRBD1 (6 bases). V was clipped by 5 bases and J by 6 bases, with 14 bases between them. Per the germline V gene, CDR1 is MNHEY and CDR2 is SVGAGI. The CDR3 covers 14 residues. The CDR3 protein is CASSPVNRANEQFF. The CDR3, as DNA: TGTGCCAGCAGTCCGGTGAACAGGGCCAATGAGCAGTTCTTC.

This clone occurred once. The chain links TRBV29-1 to TRBJ2-1; 9 nucleotides line up with TRBD1. With 1 base clipped from V and 4 bases from J, the junction kept 2 bases outside the gene matches. The CDR3 covers 14 residues. Germline V gene data show CDR1 as SQVTM and CDR2 as ANQGSEA. The CDR3 sequence is CSVEGTGVYNEQFF. The CDR3 bases are TGCAGCGTTGAAGGGACAGGGGTATACAATGAGCAGTTCTTC.

This clone occurred once. The chain uses TRBV15 and TRBJ2-7; the D is unclear. With 3 bases removed from V and 4 bases from J, the gap between germline ends came to 7 bases. The germline gives CDR1 LNHNV, CDR2 YYDKDF (reference sequence). This CDR3 has 12 residues. The CDR3 DNA sequence: TGTGCCACCAGCAGGGGCCCGTACGAGCAGTACTTC. This sequence encodes CATSRGPYEQYF.